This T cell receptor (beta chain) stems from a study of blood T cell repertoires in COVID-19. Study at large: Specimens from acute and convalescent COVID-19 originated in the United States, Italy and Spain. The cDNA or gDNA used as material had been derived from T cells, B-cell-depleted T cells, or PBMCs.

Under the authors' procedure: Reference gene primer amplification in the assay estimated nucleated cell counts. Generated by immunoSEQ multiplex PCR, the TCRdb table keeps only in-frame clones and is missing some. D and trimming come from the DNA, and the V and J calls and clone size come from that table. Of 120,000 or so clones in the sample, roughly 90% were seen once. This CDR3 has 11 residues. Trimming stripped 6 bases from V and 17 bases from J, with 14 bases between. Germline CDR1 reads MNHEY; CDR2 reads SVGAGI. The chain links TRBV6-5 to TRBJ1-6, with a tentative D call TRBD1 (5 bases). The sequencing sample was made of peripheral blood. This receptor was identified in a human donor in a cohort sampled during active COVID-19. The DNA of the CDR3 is TGTGCCAGCAGGGCAGGGAGGGGCTTCCACTTT. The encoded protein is CASRAGRGFHF.